This T cell receptor beta chain was captured by sequencing in a study of blood T cell repertoires in COVID-19. The CDR3 length is 15 residues. CDR1 is LNHDA, CDR2 SQIVND, per germline (reference sequence). Trimming removed 5 bases at V and 4 bases at J, with 15 bases between. The repertoire was sequenced with immunoSEQ multiplex PCR; TCRdb's copy has only in-frame clones and lacks some. This table has hundreds of thousands of clones, 87% appearing once. The study recruited people aged roughly 18 to 89 years across 20 to 30 US areas. Sequenced input: PBMCs or T cells enriched from blood (not recorded which). The receptor was isolated from a woman in her thirties or forties who had recovered from COVID-19. This chain links TRBV19 with TRBJ2-1; tentatively, D is TRBD2 (6 bases). CDR3 nucleotide sequence: TGTGCCAGTAGTCAGGCGGGGTATGGGTACAATGAGCAGTTCTTC. Its translation is CASSQAGYGYNEQFF.